This T cell receptor (beta chain) originates from a study of beta chain features in type 1 diabetes. Study-wide results and limits: Using cDNA template may skew counts toward highly expressing activated cells.

Trimming took 1 base from V and 4 from J, leaving 8 bases between them. Germline-derived CDR1 and CDR2 are GTSNPN and SVGIG (reference sequence). The CDR3 is 14 residues long. Blood was drawn once from each donor into heparinised tubes. The draws averaged around 110 mL. This clone turned up a few times. Its specificity is unknown. The whole isolated RNA underwent reverse transcription, so sequencing captured expressed TCRB transcripts. The table came from immunoSEQ multiplex PCR; TCRdb's copy has only in-frame clones and leaves some out. The data show 400,000 to 600,000 clones, roughly 30% seen once. The clonotype originates from a man aged 18-30 years in good health. The sequencing input was naive CD4+ T cells from blood. This chain uses TRBV30 with TRBJ2-6, with D possibly called TRBD1 or TRBD2 (5 bases each). CDR3 in DNA: TGTGCCTGGAGTGAAGGGACCGGGGCCAACGTCCTGACTTTC. Its protein product is CAWSEGTGANVLTF. The variable domain in full, with the rest retrieved from reference TRBV30 and TRBJ2-6, is SQTIHQWPATLVQPVGSPLSLECTVEGTSNPNLYWYRQAAGRGLQLLFYSVGIGQISSEVPQNLSASRPQDRQFILSSKKLLLSDSGFYLCAWSEGTGANVLTFGAGSRLTVL.